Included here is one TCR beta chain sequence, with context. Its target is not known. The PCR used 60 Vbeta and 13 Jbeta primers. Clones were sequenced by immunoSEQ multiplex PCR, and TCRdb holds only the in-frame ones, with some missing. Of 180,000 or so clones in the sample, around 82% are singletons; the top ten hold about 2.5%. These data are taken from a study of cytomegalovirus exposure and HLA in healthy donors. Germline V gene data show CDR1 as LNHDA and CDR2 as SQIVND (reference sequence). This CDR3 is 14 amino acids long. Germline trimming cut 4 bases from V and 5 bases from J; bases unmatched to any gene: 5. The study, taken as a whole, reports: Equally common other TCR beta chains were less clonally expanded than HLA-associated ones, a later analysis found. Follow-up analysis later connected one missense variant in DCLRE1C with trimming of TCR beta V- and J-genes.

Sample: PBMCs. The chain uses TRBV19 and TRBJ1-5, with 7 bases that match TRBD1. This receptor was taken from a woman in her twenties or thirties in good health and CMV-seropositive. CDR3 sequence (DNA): TGTGCCAGTAGTAAAACAGGGGAATATCAGCCCCAGCATTTT. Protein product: CASSKTGEYQPQHF.